These T cell receptor beta chains were read from a single sample in a study of OX40 agonist ivuxolimab in advanced cancers. Here immunoSEQ multiplex PCR was the method, and the copy in TCRdb shows in-frame clones only, minus some. Of roughly 95,000 clones listed, about nine tenths are singletons. This sample comprised CD4+ or CD8+ T cells sorted from blood, obtained in a trial of the OX40 agonist ivuxolimab. All receptors derive from an adult with an advanced solid tumor such as melanoma, head and neck, liver or kidney cancer. CDR3s include the opening cysteine and the closing phenylalanine or tryptophan. The D gene is left open where the match is weak. A clone size is listed for some rows: how often the clone was seen (once, few, many), or a class if it is expanded.

>TRBJ1-2|-|-|TRBV6-5|14
TGTGCCAGCAGTTACTTTCCCGCAGGGAACGGCTACACCTTC
CASSYFPAGNGYTF
>TRBJ2-7|-|TRBD2|TRBV29-1|14
TGCAGCGTTCGTGCTAGCGGAAGCTCCTACGAGCAGTACTTC
CSVRASGSSYEQYF
>TRBJ1-1|-|-|TRBV30|13
TGTGCCTGGAGTCCGGGGGTCGGCACTGAAGCTTTCTTT
CAWSPGVGTEAFF
>TRBJ2-5|-|-|TRBV18|12
TGTGCCAGCTCACCTCGGCAAGAGACCCAGTACTTC
CASSPRQETQYF
>TRBJ1-2|-|TRBD1|TRBV5-1|18
TGCGCCAGCAGCCTGAATTGGGTAGGGACAGGGACGGCTGGAGGCTACACCTTC
CASSLNWVGTGTAGGYTF
>TRBJ2-5|-|-|TRBV6-6|16
TGTGCCAGCACCCTGGACGGCAGGGGAGGACGAGAGACCCAGTACTTC
CASTLDGRGGRETQYF
>TRBJ2-3|-|TRBD1|TRBV5-1|15
TGCGCCAGCAGCCCAGGACAGGCAGCCACAGATACGCAGTATTTT
CASSPGQAATDTQYF
>TRBJ1-2|-|-|TRBV11-3|15
TGTGCCAGCAGCTTGACTGGGACGTCTAACTATGGCTACACCTTC
CASSLTGTSNYGYTF
>TRBJ1-2|-|TRBD1|TRBV29-1|12
TGCAGCGCTCCTGGACAGGGTTCTGGCTACACCTTC
CSAPGQGSGYTF
>TRBJ1-2|-|TRBD1|TRBV28|14
TGTGCCAGCAGCCAGACAGGGGTCAACTATGGCTACACCTTC
CASSQTGVNYGYTF
>TRBJ2-5|once|TRBD2|TRBV11-2|16
TGTGCCAGCAGCCCCTCGTGGGGGGGTGGCCAAGAGACCCAGTACTTC
CASSPSWGGGQETQYF
>TRBJ2-3|-|-|TRBV2|14
TGTGCCAGCAGTGACAGTGCCGGCACAGATACGCAGTATTTT
CASSDSAGTDTQYF
>TRBJ1-1|-|-|TRBV5-5|14
TGTGCCAGCCTAGTTACCGCCGTGGGAACTGAAGCTTTCTTT
CASLVTAVGTEAFF
>TRBJ2-5|-|TRBD1|TRBV18|13
TGTGCCACTGAAGACAGGGTACAAGAGACCCAGTACTTC
CATEDRVQETQYF
>TRBJ2-7|-|TRBD1|TRBV28|14
TGTGCCAGCAGTCCCGGACAGGCGATCTACGAGCAGTACTTC
CASSPGQAIYEQYF
>TRBJ1-2|-|-|TRBV7-2|14
TGTGCCAGCAGCACCCAAACAGGGCCCTATGGCTACACCTTC
CASSTQTGPYGYTF
>TRBJ2-5|-|-|TRBV6-5|13
TGTGCCAGCAGGGAGGCGGGGACTGAGACCCAGTACTTC
CASREAGTETQYF
>TRBJ2-6|-|TRBD1|TRBV5-6|18
TGTGCCAGCAGCTTCCTTGGACAGGGAAAATCTGGGGCCAACGTCCTGACTTTC
CASSFLGQGKSGANVLTF
>TRBJ2-5|-|TRBD2|TRBV7-2|15
TGTGCCAGCAGCTTATCGATTAGCGGGAGAGAGACCCAGTACTTC
CASSLSISGRETQYF
>TRBJ2-2|-|-|TRBV5-1|14
TGCGCCAGCAGGAGGTCGGGGAACACCGGGGAGCTGTTTTTT
CASRRSGNTGELFF
>TRBJ1-1|-|-|TRBV13|14
TGTGCCAGCAGCGTGGGACCGGAGAACACTGAAGCTTTCTTT
CASSVGPENTEAFF
>TRBJ2-7|-|TRBD2|TRBV6-5|15
TGTGCCATAAAAAGTAATAGCGGGAGTACATACGAGCAGTACTTC
CAIKSNSGSTYEQYF
>TRBJ2-1|-|TRBD2|TRBV5-3|15
TGTGCCAGAAGCTTGTGGAGGGCGGGAGGCAATGAGCAGTTCTTC
CARSLWRAGGNEQFF
>TRBJ1-4|few|TRBD1|TRBV6-1|15
TGTGCCAGCAGGGACCGGGACAGGGGGGCTGAAAAACTGTTTTTT
CASRDRDRGAEKLFF
>TRBJ2-7|-|-|TRBV6-1|11
TGTGCCAGCAGTGATTCCTACGAGCAGTACTTC
CASSDSYEQYF
>TRBJ2-2|few|TRBD1|TRBV5-1|15
TGCGCCAGAAAAACCCCGGGACAGGGTGGGGGGGAGCTGTTTTTT
CARKTPGQGGGELFF
>TRBJ1-2|-|-|TRBV29-1|14
TGCAGCGTTCCGGTGGGGGGGCAGGGCTATGGCTACACCTTC
CSVPVGGQGYGYTF
>TRBJ1-6|-|-|TRBV6-5|15
TGTGCCAGCAGTTACTCGATGCAGGGGATCTCACCCCTCCACTTT
CASSYSMQGISPLHF
>TRBJ2-5|-|-|TRBV7-7|14
TGTGCTAGCAGCTTAGTAAGCAGTGAAGAGACCCAGTACTTC
CASSLVSSEETQYF
>TRBJ2-2|-|-|TRBV27|15
TGTGCCAGCAGCAAGTTACAGGGAAACAGCGGGGAGCTGTTTTTT
CASSKLQGNSGELFF
>TRBJ2-3|-|-|TRBV28|12
TGTGCCAGCAGTAGGGTCACAGATACGCAGTATTTT
CASSRVTDTQYF
>TRBJ2-7|-|-|TRBV10-3|15
TGTGCCATCAGTGAGTCGAACAGGGTTGGGTACGAGCAGTACTTC
CAISESNRVGYEQYF
>TRBJ2-5|-|TRBD2|TRBV10-3|15
TGTGCCATCAGTGAGTCCGCTAGCGGCCAAGAGACCCAGTACTTC
CAISESASGQETQYF
>TRBJ1-4|once|TRBD1|TRBV11-3|18
TGTGCCAGCAGCTTTGGACAGGTGGCGGTCCCTTTTGATGAAAAACTGTTTTTT
CASSFGQVAVPFDEKLFF
>TRBJ2-6|once|-|TRBV5-1|17
TGCGCCAGCAGCCCGGGACACGCCAGCTCTGGGGCCAACGTCCTGACTTTC
CASSPGHASSGANVLTF
>TRBJ2-7|once|-|TRBV7-8|13
TGTGCCAGCAGCCTAGGCAGGGACTACGAGCAGTACTTC
CASSLGRDYEQYF
>TRBJ2-3|-|TRBD1|TRBV7-2|14
TGTGCCAGCAGAGACAGGGCAAGCACAGATACGCAGTATTTT
CASRDRASTDTQYF